This paragraph covers one T cell receptor (beta chain) sequence. Produced via immunoSEQ multiplex PCR; TCRdb's table is partial and in-frame only. Here the sample spans roughly 120,000 clones, under 95% being singletons. Seattle's cohort entered during active infection and was followed longitudinally. This entry is derived from a study of blood T cell repertoires in COVID-19. Study background: Acute-phase and convalescent COVID-19 samples originated in the United States, Italy and Spain.

The CDR3 totals 20 residues. The germline gives CDR1 LNHDA, CDR2 SQIVND (reference sequence). V dropped 1 base and J dropped 0; count of bases not matched to a gene: 11. This chain links TRBV19 with TRBJ2-1, with 11 bases fitting TRBD2. The clonotype originates from a man aged 60-69 years with COVID-19, enrolled during active disease. Sequencing used peripheral blood. For the CDR3, the DNA is TGTGCCAGTAGTATAGTAGGGGGACTAGCGGCCGCCAGCTCCTACAATGAGCAGTTCTTC. Its translation: CASSIVGGLAAASSYNEQFF.